The source of this T cell receptor beta chain is a study of blood T cells in healthy people across ages. Primed by a sample-barcoded 5' primer and a J-beta primer mix, a second PCR proceeded for about 6 to 12 cycles. TCRdb analysed the 5' RACE reads with MiXCR anew, one entry per CDR3 protein. There are 1 million to 1.2 million distinct CDR3 sequences in the sample; 35% to 40% occur only once, and about an eighth lies in the top ten. The CDR3 totals 15 residues. The V gene's germline CDR1 is SGHRS and CDR2 YFSETQ. Unmatched junction bases numbered 7, after V lost 5 bases and J lost 4 bases. This rearrangement joins TRBV5-1 to TRBJ2-1; 9 nucleotides match TRBD2. This TCR was sampled from a man between 18 and 35 years old in good health. Sequencing was performed on blood. The CDR3 region is CASRSASGAYNEQFF. The DNA of the CDR3 is TGCGCCAGCAGGTCAGCTAGCGGGGCATACAATGAGCAGTTCTTC.